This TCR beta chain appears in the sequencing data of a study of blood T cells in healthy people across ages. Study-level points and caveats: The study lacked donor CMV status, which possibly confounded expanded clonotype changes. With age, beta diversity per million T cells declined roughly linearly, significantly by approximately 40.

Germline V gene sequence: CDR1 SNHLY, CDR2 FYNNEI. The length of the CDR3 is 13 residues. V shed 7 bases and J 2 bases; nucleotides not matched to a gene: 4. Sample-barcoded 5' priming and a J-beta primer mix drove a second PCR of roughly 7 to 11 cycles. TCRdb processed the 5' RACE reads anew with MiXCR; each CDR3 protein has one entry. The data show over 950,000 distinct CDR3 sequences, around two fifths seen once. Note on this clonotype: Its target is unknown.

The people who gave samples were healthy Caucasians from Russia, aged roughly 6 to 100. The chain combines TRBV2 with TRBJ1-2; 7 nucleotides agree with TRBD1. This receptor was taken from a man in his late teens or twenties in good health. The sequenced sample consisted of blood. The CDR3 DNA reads TGTGCCAGCAACGGACAGGCCAACTATGGCTACACCTTC. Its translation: CASNGQANYGYTF.